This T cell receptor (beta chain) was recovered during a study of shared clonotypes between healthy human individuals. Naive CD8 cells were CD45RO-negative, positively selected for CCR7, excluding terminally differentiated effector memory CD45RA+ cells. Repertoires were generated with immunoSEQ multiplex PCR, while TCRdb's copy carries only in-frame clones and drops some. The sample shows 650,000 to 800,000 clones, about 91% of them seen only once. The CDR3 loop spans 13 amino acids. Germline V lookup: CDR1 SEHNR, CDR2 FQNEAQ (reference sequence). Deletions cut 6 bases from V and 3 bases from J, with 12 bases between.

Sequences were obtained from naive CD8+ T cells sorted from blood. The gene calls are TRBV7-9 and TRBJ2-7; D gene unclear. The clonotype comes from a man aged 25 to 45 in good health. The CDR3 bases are TGTGCCAGCAGGACAACAGCGCTCTACGAGCAGTACTTC. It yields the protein CASRTTALYEQYF.